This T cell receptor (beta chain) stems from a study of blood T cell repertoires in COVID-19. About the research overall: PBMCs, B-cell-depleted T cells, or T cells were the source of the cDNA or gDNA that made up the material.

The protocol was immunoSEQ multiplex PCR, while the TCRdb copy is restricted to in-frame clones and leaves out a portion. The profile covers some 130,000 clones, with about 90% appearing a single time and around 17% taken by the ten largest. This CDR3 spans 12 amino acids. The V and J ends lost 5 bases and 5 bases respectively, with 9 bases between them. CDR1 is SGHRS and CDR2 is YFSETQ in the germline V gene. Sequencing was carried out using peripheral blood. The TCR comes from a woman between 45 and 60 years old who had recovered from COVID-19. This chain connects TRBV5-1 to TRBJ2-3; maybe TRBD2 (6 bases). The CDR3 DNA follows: TGCGCCAGCAGGCTGGAGGGAGATACGCAGTATTTT. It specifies CASRLEGDTQYF. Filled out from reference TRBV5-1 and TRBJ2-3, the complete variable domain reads KAGVTQTPRYLIKTRGQQVTLSCSPISGHRSVSWYQQTPGQGLQFLFEYFSETQRNKGNFPGRFSGRQFSNSRSEMNVSTLELGDSALYLCASRLEGDTQYFGPGTRLTVL.